The 15 T cell receptor beta chains in this list originate from one sample, sequenced in a study of cytomegalovirus exposure and HLA in healthy donors. PCR used 60 Vbeta primers and 13 Jbeta primers. TCRdb's copy holds only in-frame clones and misses some; the assay was immunoSEQ multiplex PCR. The table records about 190,000 clones, roughly four fifths of them present only once. The sample was PBMCs. Receptor source: a man aged 18 to 30 in good health and CMV-seronegative.

Points on this clone: One junction end does not reproduce the germline sequence, and a read error may be involved. V and J are TRBV5-4 and TRBJ2-4; TRBD2 aligns across 7 bases. Germline CDR1 SGHNT, CDR2 YYREEE (reference sequence). The CDR3 loop spans 15 amino acids. The CDR3 loop is CASSPGRLAENIQYF. CDR3 coding DNA: TGTGCCAGCAGCCCTGGTCGACTAGCCGAAAACATTCAGTACTTC.

J is TRBJ1-2 and V is TRBV13; 7 bases are shared with TRBD1. Germline loops: CDR1 PRHDT, CDR2 FYEKMQ (reference sequence). V lost 5 bases to trimming and J lost 0 bases; unmatched junction nucleotides: 9. CDR3 length: 16 amino acids. The CDR3 DNA follows: TGTGCCAGCAGCCCCCGACAGGGAACCACTAACTATGGCTACACCTTC. Translated, it gives CASSPRQGTTNYGYTF.

The gene calls are TRBV7-2 and TRBJ2-7; TRBD2 is a possible D gene (6 bases). The CDR3 is 14 residues long. Germline V gene lookup returns CDR1 SGHTA and CDR2 FQGNSA. V was cut by 4 bases and J by 1 base, with 11 bases left in between. The CDR3 spells CASSYSSGSYEQYF. In DNA, the CDR3 is TGTGCCAGCAGCTACTCGAGCGGGTCCTACGAGCAGTACTTC.

The CDR3 here is CSALTGVDEKLFF. CDR3 in DNA: TGCAGCGCCTTGACAGGGGTTGATGAAAAACTGTTTTTT. The gene calls are TRBV29-1 and TRBJ1-4; TRBD1 aligns across 8 bases. The trim removed 7 bases at V and 6 bases at J, leaving 7 bases unmatched. CDR3 size: 13 residues. Germline V lookup: CDR1 SQVTM, CDR2 ANQGSEA.

This clone was seen a handful of times. Here the CDR3 reads CASSLETGRFNEKLFF. DNA of the CDR3: TGTGCCAGCAGTTTAGAAACAGGTCGTTTTAATGAAAAACTGTTTTTT. V usage is TRBV28 and J usage is TRBJ1-4; D possibly corresponds to TRBD1 (5 bases). The ends were cut back, 2 bases at V and 4 bases at J, with 14 bases in the middle. Germline-derived CDR1 and CDR2 are MDHEN and SYDVKM. The CDR3 has 16 residues.

The V call is TRBV11-3, the J call TRBJ2-2; the match to TRBD1 covers 8 bases. CDR3 length equals 15 residues. The germline V gene encodes CDR1 SGHNT and CDR2 YENEEA. V lost 5 bases and J lost 2; bases outside the gene matches: 4. As DNA, the CDR3 is TGTGCCAGCAGCCCCGGGACAGGCAACACCGGGGAGCTGTTTTTT. This gives the protein CASSPGTGNTGELFF.

On this clone itself: One end of the junction does not line up with germline, which may come from a read error. The rearrangement uses TRBV25-1 and TRBJ1-5; the D gene is possibly TRBD1 (5 bases). Germline lookup yields CDR1 MGHDK and CDR2 SYGVNS. This CDR3 has 15 residues. CDR3 loop: CASSGWGDSSQPQHF. The CDR3 DNA is TGTGCCAGCAGTGGTTGGGGTGACAGCAGTCAGCCCCAGCATTTT.

The chain links TRBV6-1 to TRBJ2-7, with TRBD2 as a possible D gene (5 bases). From germline, CDR1 is MNHNS and CDR2 SASEGT. Trimming stripped 4 bases from V and 10 bases from J, with 20 bases between. The CDR3 is 14 amino acids. The CDR3 DNA reads TGTGCCAGCAGTGGGAAATGGACCCGGGAAAGCCAGTACTTC. Translated: CASSGKWTRESQYF.

This clone was recorded a few times. The genes are TRBV19 and TRBJ2-3; 8 bases line up with TRBD1. The germline CDR1 and CDR2 sequences are LNHDA and SQIVND (reference sequence). Losses at the gene ends were 5 bases for V and 2 bases for J; bases not matched to a gene: 6. The CDR3 length is 15 residues. CDR3 nucleotide sequence: TGTGCCAGTAGTCCCTGGACAGGGAACACAGATACGCAGTATTTT. It is translated as CASSPWTGNTDTQYF.

This chain uses TRBV7-2 with TRBJ2-2; 8 bases line up with TRBD1. The germline V gene has CDR1 SGHTA and CDR2 FQGNSA. The CDR3 is 15 amino acids. J gave up 6 bases and V 5 bases, and 8 bases lay outside the gene matches. The CDR3 DNA follows: TGTGCCAGCAGCCGACAGGGGTTTGGATCCGGGGAGCTGTTTTTT. It specifies CASSRQGFGSGELFF.

This clone was detected only a few times. The gene calls are TRBV11-1 and TRBJ1-2; D remains ambiguous. The CDR3 is 15 amino acids. V was clipped by 6 bases and J by 8 bases, with 22 bases between them. Germline-derived CDR1 and CDR2 are SGHAT and FQDESV (reference sequence). CDR3 protein: CASSGRAGNSEGYTF. The DNA of the CDR3 is TGTGCCAGCAGTGGGCGTGCGGGAAATTCAGAAGGCTACACCTTC.

The chain carries TRBV30 and TRBJ1-1; D ambiguous. The V and J ends lost 5 bases and 10 bases respectively, with 20 bases between them. CDR3 size: 13 residues. Germline V gene data show CDR1 as GTSNPN and CDR2 as SVGIG (reference sequence). The chain's CDR3 is CAWEPGPASGAFF. As DNA, the CDR3 is TGTGCCTGGGAGCCCGGGCCTGCGAGCGGAGCTTTCTTT.

V and J are TRBV15 and TRBJ2-7, with D hard to call. The CDR3 loop spans 14 amino acids. Germline assignment: CDR1 LNHNV and CDR2 YYDKDF (reference sequence). Trimming stripped 0 bases from V and 5 bases from J, with 11 bases between. The DNA for the CDR3 is TGTGCCACCAGCAGAGATCGTGGGCAGGACGAGCAGTACTTC. Translating it yields CATSRDRGQDEQYF. Drawing the rest from reference TRBV15 and TRBJ2-7, the complete variable domain is DAMVIQNPRYQVTQFGKPVTLSCSQTLNHNVMYWYQQKSSQAPKLLFHYYDKDFNNEADTPDNFQSRRPNTSFCFLDIRSPGLGDTAMYLCATSRDRGQDEQYFGPGTRLTVT.

The genes are TRBV6-6 and TRBJ1-1, with TRBD1 as a possible D gene (5 bases). Trimming removed 6 bases at V and 1 base at J, with 6 bases between. CDR1 MNHNY and CDR2 SVGAGI come from the germline V gene (reference sequence). The CDR3 spans 12 residues. Written as DNA, the CDR3 is TGTGCCAGCAGGGACAAGAACACTGAAGCTTTCTTT. Protein sequence: CASRDKNTEAFF.

This sequence joins TRBV6-5 and TRBJ1-2; D call uncertain. Germline CDR1 reads MNHEY; CDR2 reads SVGAGI. This CDR3 has 15 residues. The ends were cut back, 5 bases at V and 1 base at J, with 14 bases in the middle. CDR3 DNA: TGTGCCAGCAGTGTCCGAACTGGTAGTAACTATGGCTACACCTTC. It translates to CASSVRTGSNYGYTF.